A selection of T cell receptor beta chains follows, all from one sample in a study of cytomegalovirus exposure and HLA in healthy donors. TCRdb's table, derived via immunoSEQ multiplex PCR, lists solely in-frame clones and lacks some. Here the sample spans roughly 200,000 clones, approximately 80% being singletons. Sequencing was performed on PBMCs. These receptor sequences come from a woman aged 30 to 39 in good health and CMV-seronegative. Both conserved end residues are part of each CDR3. The order of the fields is J gene, D gene, V gene, clone size, CDR3 DNA, CDR3 protein. A D gene is named only where the DNA matches it firmly. Only part of the rows carry a size: once, few, many, or a class if the clone is expanded.

TRBJ1-5 TRBD1 TRBV19 - TGTGCCAGTCTCGACAGGGCGGGTGGCAATCAGCCCCAGCATTTT CASLDRAGGNQPQHF
TRBJ1-1 TRBD1 TRBV6-1 - TGTGCCAGCAGTGCCGGTCCCGGGACAGGGACCACTGAAGCTTTCTTT CASSAGPGTGTTEAFF
TRBJ2-5 TRBD1 TRBV7-9 - TGTGCCAGCAGCATGCTGATACAGGGGCGACAAGAGACCCAGTACTTC CASSMLIQGRQETQYF
TRBJ1-2 TRBD1 TRBV5-6 - TGTGCCAGCAGCACCGGACAGGGGGGCTATGGCTACACCTTC CASSTGQGGYGYTF
TRBJ2-7 TRBD2 TRBV5-1 - TGCGCCAGCAGGCCCGGGACTAGCGGTATCTACGAGCAGTACTTC CASRPGTSGIYEQYF
TRBJ1-5 - TRBV12-5 - TGTGCTAGTGGTTTGAGACAGAACAATCAGCCCCAGCATTTT CASGLRQNNQPQHF
TRBJ2-3 TRBD2 TRBV7-3 - TGTGCCAGCAGCTTTGGTTTTGGGACTAGCGCCACAGATACGCAGTATTTT CASSFGFGTSATDTQYF
TRBJ1-3 TRBD1 TRBV27 - TGTGCCAGCAGTTCTCAGGGGACAGGCCCTCTCTCTGGAAACACCATATATTTT CASSSQGTGPLSGNTIYF
TRBJ2-7 TRBD1 TRBV27 few TGTGCCAGCAGTCTACAGGGGGCGTCCGAGCAGTACTTC CASSLQGASEQYF
TRBJ2-7 - TRBV30 - TGTGCCTGGAGTGCGTCCGGAGTCGAGCAGTACTTC CAWSASGVEQYF
TRBJ1-2 - TRBV23-1 - TGCGCCAGCAGTCAATCAGGGCGGCCGGGGTATGGCTACACCTTC CASSQSGRPGYGYTF
TRBJ2-1 - TRBV4-1 - TGCGCCAGCAGCCATCCCACGGGGAAGATAAGCAATGAGCAGTTCTTC CASSHPTGKISNEQFF
TRBJ2-1 TRBD2 TRBV5-1 - TGCGCCAGCAGCAGAGAAGGACTAGCCAATGAGCAGTTCTTC CASSREGLANEQFF
TRBJ2-2 - TRBV7-7 - TGTGCCAGCAGCCACTCCTCTACTACGAACACCGGGGAGCTGTTTTTT CASSHSSTTNTGELFF
TRBJ2-7 - TRBV28 - TGTGCCAGCAGTTTAATCGCTACCCCGCAATACGAGCAGTACTTC CASSLIATPQYEQYF
TRBJ1-1 TRBD1 TRBV18 - TGTGCCAGCTCACCGACGACAGGGGTGGGCACTGAAGCTTTCTTT CASSPTTGVGTEAFF
TRBJ2-1 - TRBV10-2 - TGCGCCAGCAGTTGGACTGTTTACAATGAGCAGTTCTTC CASSWTVYNEQFF
TRBJ1-4 TRBD1 TRBV5-1 - TGCGCCAGCAGCGGCAACAGGGGGCTGGGTGAAAAACTGTTTTTT CASSGNRGLGEKLFF
TRBJ1-1 TRBD1 TRBV9 - TGTGCCAGCAGCGTCGACAGGGTGAACACTGAAGCTTTCTTT CASSVDRVNTEAFF
TRBJ2-3 TRBD2 TRBV18 - TGTGCCACTGCGGGACTAGCGGGAATGGATACGCAGTATTTT CATAGLAGMDTQYF
TRBJ2-7 TRBD2 TRBV18 - TGTGCCAGCTCACTGACTGTAGCGGGGGGGGTATACGAGCAGTACTTC CASSLTVAGGVYEQYF
TRBJ2-7 TRBD2 TRBV29-1 - TGCAGCGTAGTACAACGGAGCGGGAGGGCCTACGAGCAGTACTTC CSVVQRSGRAYEQYF
TRBJ2-7 TRBD1 TRBV5-5 - TGTGCCAGCAGCTTGGTCGGGACAGCAACCGAGCAGTACTTC CASSLVGTATEQYF
TRBJ2-7 - TRBV5-4 - TGTGCCAGCAGCTTTCTCCCCGCGACTGAGTACGAGCAGTACTTC CASSFLPATEYEQYF
TRBJ2-7 TRBD2 TRBV2 - TGTGCCAGCAGTGAAGCTAGCGGGAGCGGCGAGCAGTACTTC CASSEASGSGEQYF
TRBJ2-4 TRBD2 TRBV28 - TGTGCCAGCAGTTACTGGACTAGTTTGGGCCTAGCCAAAAACATTCAGTACTTC CASSYWTSLGLAKNIQYF
TRBJ2-3 TRBD2 TRBV7-9 - TGTGCCAGCAGCTTTCTAGCGGGAGGGCCAACAGATACGCAGTATTTT CASSFLAGGPTDTQYF
TRBJ2-3 - TRBV28 - TGTGCCAGCAGAATATCATCCCAGGCTGTCGGGATAGCAGATACGCAGTATTTT CASRISSQAVGIADTQYF
TRBJ2-3 - TRBV6-1 - TGTGCCAGCAGTGAGGGTGGAGGGCCCGGATGGGATACGCAGTATTTT CASSEGGGPGWDTQYF
TRBJ1-3 - TRBV2 - TGTGCCAGCACCCGGAGAGGCGCCTCTGCGGGTGGAAACACCATATATTTT CASTRRGASAGGNTIYF
TRBJ1-2 - TRBV19 - TGTGCCAGTAATCAGGTCACCGATGGCTACACCTTC CASNQVTDGYTF
TRBJ2-7 - TRBV27 once TGTGCCAGCAGTTTAGGGGCGGTCTACGAGCAGTACTTC CASSLGAVYEQYF
TRBJ2-3 TRBD2 TRBV5-6 once TGTGCCAGCAGCTTAGCGGGGGTCACAGATACGCAGTATTTT CASSLAGVTDTQYF
TRBJ1-6 TRBD1 TRBV7-2 - TGTGCCAGCAGCTCCCGACAGGGGTTGAATAATTCACCCCTCCACTTT CASSSRQGLNNSPLHF
TRBJ1-5 - TRBV19 - TGTGCCAGTAGTCCCAGGGGACCGGCTTCCCAGCATTTT CASSPRGPASQHF
TRBJ2-1 - TRBV5-1 - TGCGCCAGCAGCTTGGTTCCGAGTTACAATGAGCAGTTCTTC CASSLVPSYNEQFF
TRBJ1-1 TRBD1 TRBV5-1 few TGCGCCAGCGAGGGTAACACAGGGGGCCAGGTTGAAGCTTTCTTT CASEGNTGGQVEAFF
TRBJ1-2 - TRBV19 - TGTGCCAGTAGTTACGACTCTCGACGGAAAGGCTACACCTTC CASSYDSRRKGYTF
TRBJ1-2 - TRBV5-1 once TGCGCCAGCAGCTTGACGGCGGGAGGGAACTATGGCTACACCTTC CASSLTAGGNYGYTF
TRBJ2-2 - TRBV27 - TGTGCCAGCAGTTACTCCGGGGAGCTGTTTTTT CASSYSGELFF
TRBJ2-3 TRBD2 TRBV11-3 few TGTGCCAGCAGCTTAGCCCCGGGACTAGGCACAGATACGCAGTATTTT CASSLAPGLGTDTQYF
TRBJ1-2 - TRBV7-9 - TGTTCCAGCAGCTTAAAGGGGAATGGCTACACCTTC CSSSLKGNGYTF
TRBJ1-1 TRBD1 TRBV5-1 - TGCGCCAGCAGCTTGGACAGGGGTGGCACTGAAGCTTTCTTT CASSLDRGGTEAFF
TRBJ2-7 - TRBV18 few TGTGCCAGCTCACCAATAGATGGCGGCAGGGCCTACGAGCAGTACTTC CASSPIDGGRAYEQYF
TRBJ1-1 - TRBV13 - TGTGCCAGCAGCCCACACAGGGATATCACTGAAGCTTTCTTT CASSPHRDITEAFF
TRBJ2-5 - TRBV25-1 once TGTGCCAGCAGTGAATCATGGCGGGCGGGGGAGACCCAGTACTTC CASSESWRAGETQYF
TRBJ2-6 - TRBV6-1 - TGTGCCAGCAGTCCACTAGGGGCCAACGTCCTGACTTTC CASSPLGANVLTF
TRBJ2-1 - TRBV6-6 few TGTGCCAGCGGTTCCGTAAGGAGTGAGCAGTTCTTC CASGSVRSEQFF
TRBJ2-7 TRBD1 TRBV7-9 - TGTTCCAGCAGCTTAGAGGGACAGGGGGGCTACGAGCAGTACTTC CSSSLEGQGGYEQYF
TRBJ2-1 - TRBV15 - TGTGCCACCAGCAGAGTTCAGGGAAGGGAACCCCACAATGAGCAGTTCTTC CATSRVQGREPHNEQFF
TRBJ2-2 - TRBV6-5 - TGTGCCAGCAGGGAATGGGGAGCCGGGGAGCTGTTTTTT CASREWGAGELFF
TRBJ2-7 TRBD1 TRBV30 - TGTGCCTGGGACGGGACAGGGGGCTACGAGCAGTACTTC CAWDGTGGYEQYF
TRBJ1-1 TRBD1 TRBV5-4 - TGTGCCAGCAGTTCAGGGGGCCGAATGAACACTGAAGCTTTCTTT CASSSGGRMNTEAFF
TRBJ1-2 TRBD1 TRBV18 - TGTGCCAGCTCACCATTAGGACAGGGGGTCGCTGGCTATGGCTACACCTTC CASSPLGQGVAGYGYTF